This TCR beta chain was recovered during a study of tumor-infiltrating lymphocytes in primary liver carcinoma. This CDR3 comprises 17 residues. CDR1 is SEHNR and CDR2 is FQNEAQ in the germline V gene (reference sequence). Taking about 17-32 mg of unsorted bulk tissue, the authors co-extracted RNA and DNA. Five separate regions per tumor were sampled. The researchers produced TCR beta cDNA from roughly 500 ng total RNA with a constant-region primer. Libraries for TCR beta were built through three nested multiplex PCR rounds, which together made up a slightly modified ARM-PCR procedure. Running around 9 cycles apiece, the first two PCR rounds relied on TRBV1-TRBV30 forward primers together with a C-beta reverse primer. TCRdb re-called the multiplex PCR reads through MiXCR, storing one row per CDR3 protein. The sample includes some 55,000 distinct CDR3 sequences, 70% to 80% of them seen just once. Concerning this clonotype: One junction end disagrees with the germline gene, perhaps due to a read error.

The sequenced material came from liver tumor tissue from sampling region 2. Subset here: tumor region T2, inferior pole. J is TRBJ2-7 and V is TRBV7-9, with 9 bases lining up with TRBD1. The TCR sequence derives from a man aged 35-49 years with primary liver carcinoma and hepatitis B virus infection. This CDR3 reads CASSGGTGYRHSYELYF. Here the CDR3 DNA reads TGTGCCAGCAGTGGGGGGACAGGGTACCGACACTCCTACGAGCTGTACTTC.